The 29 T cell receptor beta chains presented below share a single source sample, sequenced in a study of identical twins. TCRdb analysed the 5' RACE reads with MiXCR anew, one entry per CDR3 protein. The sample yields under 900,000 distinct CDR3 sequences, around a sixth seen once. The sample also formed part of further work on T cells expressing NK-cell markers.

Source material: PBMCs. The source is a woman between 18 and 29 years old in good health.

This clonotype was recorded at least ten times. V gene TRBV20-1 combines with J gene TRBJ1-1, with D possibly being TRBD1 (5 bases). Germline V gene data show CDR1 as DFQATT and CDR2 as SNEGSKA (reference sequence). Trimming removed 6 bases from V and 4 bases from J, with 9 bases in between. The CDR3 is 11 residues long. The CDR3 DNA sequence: TGCAGTGCGAAGGGGTTCACTGAAGCTTTCTTT. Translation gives CSAKGFTEAFF.

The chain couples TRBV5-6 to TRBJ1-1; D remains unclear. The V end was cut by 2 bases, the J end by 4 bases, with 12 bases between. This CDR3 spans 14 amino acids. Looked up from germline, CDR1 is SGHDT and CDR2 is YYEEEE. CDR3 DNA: TGTGCCAGCAGCTTTTCCCCAGATCTCACTGAAGCTTTCTTT. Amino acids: CASSFSPDLTEAFF.

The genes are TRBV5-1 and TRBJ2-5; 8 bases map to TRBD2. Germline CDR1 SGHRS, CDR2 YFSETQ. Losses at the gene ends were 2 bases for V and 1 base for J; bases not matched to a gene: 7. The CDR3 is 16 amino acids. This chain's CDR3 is CASSFSRLAGQETQYF. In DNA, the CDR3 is TGCGCCAGCAGCTTCAGTAGGCTAGCGGGCCAAGAGACCCAGTACTTC.

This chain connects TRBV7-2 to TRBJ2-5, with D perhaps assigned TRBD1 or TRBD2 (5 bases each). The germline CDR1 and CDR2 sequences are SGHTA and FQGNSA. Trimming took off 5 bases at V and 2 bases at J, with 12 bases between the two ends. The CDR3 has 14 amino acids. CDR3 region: CASSRPGRQETQYF. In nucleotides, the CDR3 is TGTGCCAGCAGCCGGCCAGGGAGACAAGAGACCCAGTACTTC. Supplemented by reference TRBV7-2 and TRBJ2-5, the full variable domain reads GAGVSQSPSNKVTEKGKDVELRCDPISGHTALYWYRQSLGQGLEFLIYFQGNSAPDKSGLPSDRFSAERTGGSVSTLTIQRTQQEDSAVYLCASSRPGRQETQYFGPGTRLLVL.

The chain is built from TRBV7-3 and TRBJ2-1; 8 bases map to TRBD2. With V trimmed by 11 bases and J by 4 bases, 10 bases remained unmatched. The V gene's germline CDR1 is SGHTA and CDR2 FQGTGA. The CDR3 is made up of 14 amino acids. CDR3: CASRPASGYNEQFF. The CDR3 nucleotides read TGTGCCTCCAGACCGGCTAGCGGGTACAATGAGCAGTTCTTC.

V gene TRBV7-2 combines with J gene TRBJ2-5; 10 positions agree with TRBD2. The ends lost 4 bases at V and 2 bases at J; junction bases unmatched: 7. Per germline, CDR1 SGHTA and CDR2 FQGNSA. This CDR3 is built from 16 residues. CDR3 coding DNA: TGTGCCAGCAGCTCCGAGAGGACTAGCGGACAAGAGACCCAGTACTTC. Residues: CASSSERTSGQETQYF.

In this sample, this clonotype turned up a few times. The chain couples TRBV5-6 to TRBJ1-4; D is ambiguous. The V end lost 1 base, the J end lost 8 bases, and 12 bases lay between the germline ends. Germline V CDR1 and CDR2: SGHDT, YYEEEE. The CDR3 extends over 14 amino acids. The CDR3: CASSLRGRREKLFF. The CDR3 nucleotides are TGTGCCAGCAGCTTGCGCGGCCGTCGGGAAAAACTGTTTTTT.

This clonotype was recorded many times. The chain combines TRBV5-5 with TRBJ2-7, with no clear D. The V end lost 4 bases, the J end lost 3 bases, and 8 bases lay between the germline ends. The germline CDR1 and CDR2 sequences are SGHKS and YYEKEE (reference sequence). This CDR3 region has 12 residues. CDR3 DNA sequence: TGTGCCAGCAGCCTAAGGAGCTACGAGCAGTACTTC. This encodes CASSLRSYEQYF.

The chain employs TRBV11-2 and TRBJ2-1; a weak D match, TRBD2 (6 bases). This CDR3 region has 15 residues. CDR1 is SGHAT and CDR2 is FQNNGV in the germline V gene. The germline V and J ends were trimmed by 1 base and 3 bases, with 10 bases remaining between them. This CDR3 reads CASSLVRGNYNEQFF. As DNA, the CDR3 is TGTGCCAGCAGCTTAGTTCGGGGGAACTACAATGAGCAGTTCTTC.

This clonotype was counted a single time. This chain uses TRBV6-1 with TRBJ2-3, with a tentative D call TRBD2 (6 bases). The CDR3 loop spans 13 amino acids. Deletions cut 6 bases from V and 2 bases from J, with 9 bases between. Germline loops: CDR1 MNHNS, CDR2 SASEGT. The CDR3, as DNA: TGTGCCAGCAGGAAGGACTACACAGATACGCAGTATTTT. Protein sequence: CASRKDYTDTQYF.

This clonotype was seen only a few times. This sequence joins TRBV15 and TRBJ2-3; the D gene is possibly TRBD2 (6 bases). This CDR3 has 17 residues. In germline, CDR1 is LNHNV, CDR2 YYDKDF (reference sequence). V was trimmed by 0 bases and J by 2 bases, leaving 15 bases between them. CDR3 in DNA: TGTGCCACCAGCAGAGAAATCCGAACGGGGGTCACAGATACGCAGTATTTT. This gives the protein CATSREIRTGVTDTQYF.

The CDR3: CASSRQGYYGYTF. The CDR3 DNA follows: TGTGCCAGCAGCCGACAGGGCTACTATGGCTACACCTTC. The rearrangement uses TRBV7-9 and TRBJ1-2; 7 positions match TRBD1. This CDR3 contains 13 residues. Per germline, CDR1 SEHNR and CDR2 FQNEAQ (reference sequence). After removal of 5 bases from V and 3 bases from J, the junction contained 3 bases not matched to a gene.

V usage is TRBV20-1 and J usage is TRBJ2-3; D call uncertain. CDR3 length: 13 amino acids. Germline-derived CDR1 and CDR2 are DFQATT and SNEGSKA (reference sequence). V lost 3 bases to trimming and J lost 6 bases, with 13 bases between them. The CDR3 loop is CSARYVGRDTQYF. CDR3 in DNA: TGCAGTGCTAGGTACGTCGGACGGGATACGCAGTATTTT.

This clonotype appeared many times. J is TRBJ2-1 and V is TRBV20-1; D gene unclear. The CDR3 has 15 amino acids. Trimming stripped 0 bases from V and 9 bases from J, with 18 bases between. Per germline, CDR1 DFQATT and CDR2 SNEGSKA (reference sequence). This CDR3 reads CSARDPARLVIEQFF. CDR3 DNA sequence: TGCAGTGCTAGAGATCCCGCCCGTCTAGTGATTGAGCAGTTCTTC.

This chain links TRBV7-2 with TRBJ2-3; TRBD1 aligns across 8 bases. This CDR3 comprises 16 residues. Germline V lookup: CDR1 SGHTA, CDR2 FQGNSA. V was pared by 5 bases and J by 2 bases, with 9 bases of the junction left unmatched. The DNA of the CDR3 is TGTGCCAGCAGCGCCAGACAGGGGTCGGTCACAGATACGCAGTATTTT. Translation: CASSARQGSVTDTQYF.

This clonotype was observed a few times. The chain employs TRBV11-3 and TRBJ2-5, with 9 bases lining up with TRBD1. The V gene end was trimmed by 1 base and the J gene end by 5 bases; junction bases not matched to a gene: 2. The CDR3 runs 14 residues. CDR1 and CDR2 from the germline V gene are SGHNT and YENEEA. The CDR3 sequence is CASSLGDRVETQYF. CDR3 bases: TGTGCCAGCAGCTTAGGGGACAGGGTCGAGACCCAGTACTTC.

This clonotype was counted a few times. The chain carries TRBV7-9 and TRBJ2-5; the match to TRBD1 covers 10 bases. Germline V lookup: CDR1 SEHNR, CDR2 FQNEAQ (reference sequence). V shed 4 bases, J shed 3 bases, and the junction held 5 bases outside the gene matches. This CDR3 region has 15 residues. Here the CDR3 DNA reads TGTGCCAGCAGCTCCCGGGACAGGGGCGAAGAGACCCAGTACTTC. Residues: CASSSRDRGEETQYF.

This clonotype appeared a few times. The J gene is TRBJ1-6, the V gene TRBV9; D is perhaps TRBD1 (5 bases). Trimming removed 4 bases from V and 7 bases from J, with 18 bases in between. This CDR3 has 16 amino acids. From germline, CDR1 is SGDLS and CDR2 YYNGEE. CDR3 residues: CASSPHGQGSNSPLHF. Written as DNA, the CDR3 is TGTGCCAGCAGCCCCCACGGGCAGGGCTCAAATTCACCCCTCCACTTT. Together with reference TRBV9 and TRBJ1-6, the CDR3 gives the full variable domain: DSGVTQTPKHLITATGQRVTLRCSPRSGDLSVYWYQQSLDQGLQFLIQYYNGEERAKGNILERFSAQQFPDLHSELNLSSLELGDSALYFCASSPHGQGSNSPLHFGNGTRLTVT.

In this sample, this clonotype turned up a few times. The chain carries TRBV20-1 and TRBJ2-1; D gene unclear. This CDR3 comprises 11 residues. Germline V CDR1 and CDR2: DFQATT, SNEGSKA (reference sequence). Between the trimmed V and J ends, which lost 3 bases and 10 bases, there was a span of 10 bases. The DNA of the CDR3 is TGCAGTGCTAGCGGAGAGCGAGAGCAGTTCTTC. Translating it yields CSASGEREQFF.

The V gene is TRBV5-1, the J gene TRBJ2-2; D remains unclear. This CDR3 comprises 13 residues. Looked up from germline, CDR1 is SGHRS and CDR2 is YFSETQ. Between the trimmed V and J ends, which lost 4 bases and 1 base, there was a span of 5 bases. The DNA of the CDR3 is TGCGCCAGCAGCGACGAGAACACCGGGGAGCTGTTTTTT. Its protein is CASSDENTGELFF.

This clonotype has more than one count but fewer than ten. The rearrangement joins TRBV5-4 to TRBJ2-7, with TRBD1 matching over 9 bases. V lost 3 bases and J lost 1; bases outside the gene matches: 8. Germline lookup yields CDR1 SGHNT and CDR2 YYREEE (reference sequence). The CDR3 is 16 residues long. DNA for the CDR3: TGTGCCAGCAGCTCGGGGGACAGGGTAGAGTCCTACGAGCAGTACTTC. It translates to CASSSGDRVESYEQYF.

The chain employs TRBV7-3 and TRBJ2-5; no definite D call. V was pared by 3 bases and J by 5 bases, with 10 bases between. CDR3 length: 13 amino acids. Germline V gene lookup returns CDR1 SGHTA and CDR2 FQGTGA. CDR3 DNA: TGTGCCAGCAGCTTTAACCCCTCCGAGACCCAGTACTTC. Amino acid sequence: CASSFNPSETQYF.

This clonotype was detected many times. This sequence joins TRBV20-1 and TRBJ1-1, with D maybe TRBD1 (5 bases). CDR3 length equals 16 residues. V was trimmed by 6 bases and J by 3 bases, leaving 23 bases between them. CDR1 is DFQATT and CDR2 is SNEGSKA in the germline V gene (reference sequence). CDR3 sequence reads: CSAASSEGWSDTEAFF. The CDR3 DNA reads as TGCAGTGCCGCCTCGAGTGAGGGGTGGTCGGACACTGAAGCTTTCTTT.

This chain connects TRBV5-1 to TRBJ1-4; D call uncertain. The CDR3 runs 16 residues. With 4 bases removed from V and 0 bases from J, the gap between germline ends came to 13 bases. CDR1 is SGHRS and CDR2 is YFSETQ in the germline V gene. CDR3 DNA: TGCGCCAGCAGCCCGAGCGCATCCCCAACTAATGAAAAACTGTTTTTT. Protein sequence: CASSPSASPTNEKLFF.

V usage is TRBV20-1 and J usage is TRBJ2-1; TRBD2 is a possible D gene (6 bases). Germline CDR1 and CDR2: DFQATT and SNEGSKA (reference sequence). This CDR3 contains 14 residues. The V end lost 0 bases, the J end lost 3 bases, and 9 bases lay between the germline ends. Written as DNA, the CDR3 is TGCAGTGCTAGAGACGGGGGTTTCTACAATGAGCAGTTCTTC. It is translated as CSARDGGFYNEQFF.

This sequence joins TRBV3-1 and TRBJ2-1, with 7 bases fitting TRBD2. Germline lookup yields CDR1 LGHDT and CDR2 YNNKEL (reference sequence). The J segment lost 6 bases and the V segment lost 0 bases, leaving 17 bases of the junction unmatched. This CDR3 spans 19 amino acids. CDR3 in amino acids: CASSQDHGGSTGVLNEQFF. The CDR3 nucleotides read TGTGCCAGCAGCCAAGATCACGGCGGGAGTACGGGTGTCCTCAATGAGCAGTTCTTC.

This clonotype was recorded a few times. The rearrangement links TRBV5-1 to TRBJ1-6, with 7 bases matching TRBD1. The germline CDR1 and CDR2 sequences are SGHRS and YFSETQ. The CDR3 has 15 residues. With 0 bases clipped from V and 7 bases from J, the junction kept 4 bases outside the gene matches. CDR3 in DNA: TGCGCCAGCAGCTTGGCGCAGGGGGAAAATTCACCCCTCCACTTT. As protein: CASSLAQGENSPLHF. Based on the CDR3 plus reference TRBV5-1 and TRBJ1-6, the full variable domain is KAGVTQTPRYLIKTRGQQVTLSCSPISGHRSVSWYQQTPGQGLQFLFEYFSETQRNKGNFPGRFSGRQFSNSRSEMNVSTLELGDSALYLCASSLAQGENSPLHFGNGTRLTVT.

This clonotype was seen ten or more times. The CDR3 bases are TGTGCCATCAGTGAGAAAGACAGGGGGGACTATGGCTACACCTTC. Amino acid sequence: CAISEKDRGDYGYTF. The rearrangement links TRBV10-3 to TRBJ1-2; 9 bases are shared with TRBD1. V lost 2 bases, J lost 3 bases, and 4 bases stayed unmatched. Per germline, CDR1 ENHRY and CDR2 SYGVKD. The CDR3 has 15 residues.

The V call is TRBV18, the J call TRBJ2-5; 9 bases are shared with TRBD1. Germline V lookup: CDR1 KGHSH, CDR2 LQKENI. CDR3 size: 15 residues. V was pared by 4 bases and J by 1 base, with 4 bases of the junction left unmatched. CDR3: CASSRQGGSQETQYF. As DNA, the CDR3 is TGTGCCAGCTCACGACAGGGGGGTAGCCAAGAGACCCAGTACTTC.